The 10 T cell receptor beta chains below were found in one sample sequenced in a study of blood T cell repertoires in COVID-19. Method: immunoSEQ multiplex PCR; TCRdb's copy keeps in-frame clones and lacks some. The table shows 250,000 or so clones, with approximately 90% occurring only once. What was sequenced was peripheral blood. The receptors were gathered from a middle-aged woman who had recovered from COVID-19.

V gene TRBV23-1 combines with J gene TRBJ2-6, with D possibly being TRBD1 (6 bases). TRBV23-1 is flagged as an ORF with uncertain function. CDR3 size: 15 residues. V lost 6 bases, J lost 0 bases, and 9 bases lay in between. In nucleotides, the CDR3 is TGCGCCAGCAGGGTAGGGGGCTCTGGGGCCAACGTCCTGACTTTC. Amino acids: CASRVGGSGANVLTF.

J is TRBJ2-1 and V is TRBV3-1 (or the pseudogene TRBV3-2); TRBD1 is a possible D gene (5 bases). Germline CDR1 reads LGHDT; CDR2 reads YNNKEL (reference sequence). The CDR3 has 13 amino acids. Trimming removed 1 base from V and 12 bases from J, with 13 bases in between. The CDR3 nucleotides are TGTGCCAGCAGCCAAGGTGGGGCTCCCGCGCAGTTCTTC. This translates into CASSQGGAPAQFF.

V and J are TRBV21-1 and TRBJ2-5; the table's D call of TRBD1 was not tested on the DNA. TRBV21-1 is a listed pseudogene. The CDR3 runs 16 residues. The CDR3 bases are TGTGCCAGCAGCCCCCGGCCCCGCAGGGGGAAGGAGACCCAGTACTTC. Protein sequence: CASSPRPRRGKETQYF.

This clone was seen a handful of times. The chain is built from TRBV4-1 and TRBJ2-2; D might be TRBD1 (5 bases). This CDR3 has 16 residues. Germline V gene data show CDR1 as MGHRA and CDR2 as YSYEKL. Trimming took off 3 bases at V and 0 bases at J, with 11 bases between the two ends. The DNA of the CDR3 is TGCGCCAGCAGCCAGCCAGGGCGCCCGAACACCGGGGAGCTGTTTTTT. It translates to CASSQPGRPNTGELFF.

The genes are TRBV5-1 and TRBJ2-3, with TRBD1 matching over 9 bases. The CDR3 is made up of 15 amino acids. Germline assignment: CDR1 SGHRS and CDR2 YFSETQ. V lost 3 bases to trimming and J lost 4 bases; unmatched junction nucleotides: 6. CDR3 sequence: CASSSGQGGADTQYF. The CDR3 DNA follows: TGCGCCAGCAGCTCGGGACAGGGCGGCGCAGATACGCAGTATTTT.

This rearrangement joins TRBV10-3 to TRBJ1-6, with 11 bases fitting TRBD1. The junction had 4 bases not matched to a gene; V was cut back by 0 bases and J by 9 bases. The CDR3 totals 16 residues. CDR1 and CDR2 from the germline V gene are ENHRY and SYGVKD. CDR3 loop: CAISESFGTGGSPLHF. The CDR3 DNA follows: TGTGCCATCAGTGAGTCATTCGGGACAGGGGGTTCACCCCTCCACTTT.

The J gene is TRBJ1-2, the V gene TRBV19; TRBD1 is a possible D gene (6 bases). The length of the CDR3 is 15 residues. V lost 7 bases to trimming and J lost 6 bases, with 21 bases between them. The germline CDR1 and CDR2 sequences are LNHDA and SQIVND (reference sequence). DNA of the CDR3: TGTGCCAGTACCCCACAGGGACGTAGGAGAGATGGCTACACCTTC. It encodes CASTPQGRRRDGYTF.

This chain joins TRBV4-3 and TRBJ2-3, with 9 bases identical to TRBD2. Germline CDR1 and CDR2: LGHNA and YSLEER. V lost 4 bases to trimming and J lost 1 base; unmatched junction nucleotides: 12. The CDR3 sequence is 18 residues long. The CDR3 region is CASSRTAGTSRRTDTQYF. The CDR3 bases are TGCGCCAGCAGCCGCACCGCCGGGACTAGCAGACGCACAGATACGCAGTATTTT.

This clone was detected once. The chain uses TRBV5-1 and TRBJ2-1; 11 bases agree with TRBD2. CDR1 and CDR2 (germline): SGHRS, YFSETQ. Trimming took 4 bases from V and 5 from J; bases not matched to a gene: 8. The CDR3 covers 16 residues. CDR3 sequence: CASSQPSGRTNNEQFF. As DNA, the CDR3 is TGCGCCAGCAGCCAGCCTAGCGGGAGGACCAACAATGAGCAGTTCTTC.

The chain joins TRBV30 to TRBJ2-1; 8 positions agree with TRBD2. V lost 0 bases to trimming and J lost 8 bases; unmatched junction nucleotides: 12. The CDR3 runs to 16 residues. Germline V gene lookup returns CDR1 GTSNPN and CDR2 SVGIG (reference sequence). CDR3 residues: CAWSVGLAGPADEQFF. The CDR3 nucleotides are TGTGCCTGGAGTGTCGGCCTAGCGGGCCCCGCGGATGAGCAGTTCTTC.